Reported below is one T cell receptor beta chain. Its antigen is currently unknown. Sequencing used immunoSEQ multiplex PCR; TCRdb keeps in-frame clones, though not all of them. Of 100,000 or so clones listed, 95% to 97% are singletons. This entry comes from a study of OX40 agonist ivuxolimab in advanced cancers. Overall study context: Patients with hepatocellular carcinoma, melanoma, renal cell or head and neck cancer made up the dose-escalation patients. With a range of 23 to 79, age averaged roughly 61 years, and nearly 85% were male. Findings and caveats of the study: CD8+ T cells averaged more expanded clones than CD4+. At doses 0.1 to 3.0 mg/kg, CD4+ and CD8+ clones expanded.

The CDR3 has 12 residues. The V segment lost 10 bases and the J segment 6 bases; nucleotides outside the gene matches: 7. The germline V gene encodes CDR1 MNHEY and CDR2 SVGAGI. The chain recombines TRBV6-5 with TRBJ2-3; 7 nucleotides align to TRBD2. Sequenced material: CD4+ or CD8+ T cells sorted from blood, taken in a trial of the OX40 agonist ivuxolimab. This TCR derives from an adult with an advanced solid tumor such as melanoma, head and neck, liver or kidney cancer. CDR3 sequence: CATRSGIDTQYF. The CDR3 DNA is TGTGCCACCCGGAGCGGGATTGATACGCAGTATTTT.